The T cell receptor (beta chain) described here comes from a study of blood T cell repertoires in COVID-19. This clone showed up just a few times. The CDR3 length is 15 residues. Germline-derived CDR1 and CDR2 are SGHDN and FVKESK. The V gene end was trimmed by 4 bases and the J gene end by 8 bases; junction bases not matched to a gene: 9. Clones were sequenced by immunoSEQ multiplex PCR, and TCRdb holds only the in-frame ones, with some missing. The repertoire includes hundreds of thousands of clones, over 75% of them detected once, and 0.95% to 1.2% sits in the top ten. V gene TRBV14 combines with J gene TRBJ2-2, with 8 bases matching TRBD1. The sample was PBMCs or T cells enriched from blood (not recorded which). This TCR was recovered from a man aged 30 to 39 who had recovered from COVID-19. CDR3 protein: CASSRRGRLTGELFF. CDR3 DNA sequence: TGTGCCAGCAGCCGCAGGGGGCGCCTTACGGGGGAGCTGTTTTTT.